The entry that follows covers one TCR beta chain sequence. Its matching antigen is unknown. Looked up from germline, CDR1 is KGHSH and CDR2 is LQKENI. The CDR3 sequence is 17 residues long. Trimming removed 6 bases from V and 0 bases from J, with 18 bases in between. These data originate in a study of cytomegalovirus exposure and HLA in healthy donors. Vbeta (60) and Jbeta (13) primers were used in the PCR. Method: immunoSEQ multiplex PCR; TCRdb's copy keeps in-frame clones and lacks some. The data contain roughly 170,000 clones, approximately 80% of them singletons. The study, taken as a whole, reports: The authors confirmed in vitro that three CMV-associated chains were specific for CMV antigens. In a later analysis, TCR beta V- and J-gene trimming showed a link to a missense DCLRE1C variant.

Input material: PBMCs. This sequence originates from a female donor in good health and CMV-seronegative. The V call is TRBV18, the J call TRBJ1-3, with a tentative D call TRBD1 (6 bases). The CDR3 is CASSLPPDSVSGNTIYF. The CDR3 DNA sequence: TGTGCCAGCTCCCTTCCCCCGGACAGCGTCTCTGGAAACACCATATATTTT.